What follows is one TCR beta chain and its context. TCRdb's copy holds only in-frame clones and misses some; the assay was immunoSEQ multiplex PCR. Of around 13,000 clones listed, about 88% are singletons. This entry is derived from a study of blood T cell repertoires in COVID-19. Study-level information: The study drew acute and convalescent COVID-19 samples from the United States, Italy and Spain. Sources were T cells, B-cell-depleted T cells, or PBMCs; the material itself was cDNA or gDNA.

The germline gives CDR1 LGHNA, CDR2 YNFKEQ. The CDR3 contains 16 residues. Trimming pared 1 base from V and 2 bases from J, leaving 13 bases between. This TCR came from a human donor in a cohort sampled during active COVID-19. The chain joins TRBV4-2 to TRBJ2-3; TRBD1 is a possible D gene (5 bases). Sequencing was performed on peripheral blood. The CDR3 DNA sequence: TGTGCCAGCAGCCAAGTTCCACAGGAGAACACAGATACGCAGTATTTT. It codes for CASSQVPQENTDTQYF.